These T cell receptor beta chains were read from a single sample in a study of blood T cell repertoires in COVID-19. Sequencing used immunoSEQ multiplex PCR; TCRdb keeps in-frame clones, though not all of them. The repertoire includes approximately 260,000 clones, roughly 89% of them detected once, and 2% to 2.5% sits in the top ten. The specimen sequenced was peripheral blood. The receptors originated from a man aged 45-65 years with acute or convalescent COVID-19. CDR3s include the opening cysteine and the closing phenylalanine or tryptophan. D genes are given only for firm matches. Clone sizes are given selectively: once, few, many, or a class where the clone is expanded.

cdr3_nt | cdr3_aa | v_call | d_call | j_call | clone_size
TGTGCCAGCAGCCAAGAGGGAGGAAGCGCCGCCGGGGAGCTGTTTTTT | CASSQEGGSAAGELFF | TRBV4-2 | . | TRBJ2-2 | .
TGTGCCAGCAACCTTCAGGGGGTGGGGTTCACTGAAGCTTTCTTT | CASNLQGVGFTEAFF | TRBV7-9 | TRBD1 | TRBJ1-1 | .
TGCAGTGCTAGTCGGGCGGGGAGACAAGAGACCCAGTACTTC | CSASRAGRQETQYF | TRBV20-1 | . | TRBJ2-5 | .
TGTGCCACCCTTCAGGGGGAGCTCACCTTC | CATLQGELTF | TRBV19 | TRBD1 | TRBJ1-2 | once
TGCGCCAGCAGTCAGACTTTTCGGGAGCAGTACTTC | CASSQTFREQYF | TRBV10-1 | . | TRBJ2-7 | once
TGTGCCAGCAGCCTTACCCTCGGCGGAAACATTCAGTACTTC | CASSLTLGGNIQYF | TRBV14 | . | TRBJ2-4 | .
TGTGCCAGCAGCTTTGGCCTTTCAAGTGAGCAGTTCTTC | CASSFGLSSEQFF | TRBV7-3 | . | TRBJ2-1 | .
TGTGCCAGCTCGGACTTGGGAGGTGCTGGAAACACCATATATTTT | CASSDLGGAGNTIYF | TRBV18 | . | TRBJ1-3 | .
TGTGCCAGTAGTCTAAATCCGGGACAGATTACTGAAGCTTTCTTT | CASSLNPGQITEAFF | TRBV19 | TRBD1 | TRBJ1-1 | few
TGTGCCAGCAGCTTTTACATGTCGTACTACGAGCAGTACTTC | CASSFYMSYYEQYF | TRBV5-6 | . | TRBJ2-7 | .
TGCGCCAGCAGTGCAGGGTATAGCAATCAGCCCCAGCATTTT | CASSAGYSNQPQHF | TRBV10-2 | . | TRBJ1-5 | .
TGCAGCCCTTCACCCACGGGACAGGGTGGCTACACCTTC | CSPSPTGQGGYTF | TRBV29-1 | TRBD1 | TRBJ1-2 | .
TGCGCCAGCAGCTCAAAAGCGGGGGGGCGCACAGATACGCAGTATTTT | CASSSKAGGRTDTQYF | TRBV5-1 | TRBD2 | TRBJ2-3 | .
TGTGCCAGCGGGCCTTTCCAATCTGGGGCCAACGTCCTGACTTTC | CASGPFQSGANVLTF | TRBV2 | . | TRBJ2-6 | .
TGTGCCACTGGGACAGGGCAGGATCAGCCCCAGCATTTT | CATGTGQDQPQHF | TRBV12-3/TRBV12-4 | TRBD1 | TRBJ1-5 | .
TGTGCCAGCAGCTCCAGGGGAGACACCATATATTTT | CASSSRGDTIYF | TRBV11-3 | . | TRBJ1-3 | .